These 27 T cell receptor beta chains were sequenced from one sample in a study of shared clonotypes between healthy human individuals. Assay: immunoSEQ multiplex PCR; the TCRdb copy retains only in-frame clones and omits some. The data show more than 2,000,000 clones, with around 94% seen just once and roughly 0.13% held by the top ten. The sequencing sample was made of naive CD4+ T cells sorted from blood. The subset: CD45RA+ positively selected. Every receptor here comes from a man younger than 30 in good health.

The chain recombines TRBV27 with TRBJ2-7; D gene uncertain. The germline gives CDR1 MNHEY, CDR2 SMNVEV (reference sequence). V gave up 6 bases and J gave up 2 bases, with 11 bases separating them. The CDR3 totals 13 residues. The CDR3 protein is CASRRRLAYEQYF. The CDR3 DNA reads TGTGCCAGCAGAAGACGGTTAGCCTACGAGCAGTACTTC.

This chain uses TRBV4-3 with TRBJ1-4; D is undetermined. The CDR3 loop spans 17 amino acids. Per the germline V gene, CDR1 is LGHNA and CDR2 is YSLEER. Trimming removed 0 bases at V and 8 bases at J, with 19 bases between. The CDR3 sequence: CASSQDRTVVIGEKLFF. The CDR3 region has the DNA TGCGCCAGCAGCCAAGACAGGACCGTGGTGATTGGGGAAAAACTGTTTTTT.

The chain combines TRBV9 with TRBJ2-3, with a tentative D call TRBD2 (7 bases). The germline V gene has CDR1 SGDLS and CDR2 YYNGEE. The CDR3 is made up of 17 amino acids. Between the trimmed V and J ends, which lost 3 bases and 5 bases, there was a span of 22 bases. CDR3: CASSAGGQGPRLDTQYF. DNA for the CDR3: TGTGCCAGCAGCGCCGGGGGGCAGGGCCCTCGGTTAGATACGCAGTATTTT.

The V and J genes are TRBV6-5 and TRBJ2-1; tentatively, D is TRBD1 or TRBD2 (5 bases each). The CDR3 is 14 amino acids. Looked up from germline, CDR1 is MNHEY and CDR2 is SVGAGI. Trimming left V 6 bases short and J 7 bases short, with 16 bases between. The CDR3 bases are TGTGCCAGCAGAGAGCCCAAGAGGGGAAATGAGCAGTTCTTC. The encoded protein is CASREPKRGNEQFF.

V usage is TRBV6-6 and J usage is TRBJ2-2; the D gene is possibly TRBD2 (6 bases). CDR3 length: 16 amino acids. Germline CDR1 reads MNHNY; CDR2 reads SVGAGI (reference sequence). Deletions cut 0 bases from V and 4 bases from J, with 12 bases between. This chain's CDR3 is CASSYSSGGTTGELFF. The CDR3 coding sequence is TGTGCCAGCAGTTACTCGAGTGGGGGGACCACCGGGGAGCTGTTTTTT.

The chain uses TRBV5-1 and TRBJ2-5; D possibly matches TRBD1 or TRBD2 (6 bases each). V lost 4 bases to trimming and J lost 4 bases, with 14 bases between them. Germline V lookup: CDR1 SGHRS, CDR2 YFSETQ. The CDR3 covers 14 residues. CDR3 coding DNA: TGCGCCAGCAGCACCCTAGGGGGGCCAGAGACCCAGTACTTC. Translated: CASSTLGGPETQYF.

In DNA, the CDR3 is TGTGCCAGTAGTATAGAAAGGGACAGGGGGAACTATGGCTACACCTTC. It encodes CASSIERDRGNYGYTF. The chain combines TRBV19 with TRBJ1-2; the match to TRBD1 covers 11 bases. Looked up from germline, CDR1 is LNHDA and CDR2 is SQIVND (reference sequence). The junction had 2 bases not matched to a gene; V was cut back by 0 bases and J by 2 bases. CDR3 length: 16 residues.

The chain uses TRBV6-5 and TRBJ1-2; 8 bases agree with TRBD1. The CDR3 runs to 15 residues. J was trimmed by 2 bases and V by 5 bases; bases with no gene match: 7. From germline, CDR1 is MNHEY and CDR2 SVGAGI. The CDR3 DNA sequence: TGTGCCAGCAGTGGGACAGGATATAGAAACTATGGCTACACCTTC. It is translated as CASSGTGYRNYGYTF.

The genes are TRBV10-3 and TRBJ2-1; D possibly corresponds to TRBD2 (6 bases). Per the germline V gene, CDR1 is ENHRY and CDR2 is SYGVKD. CDR3 length equals 13 residues. Trimming left V 11 bases short and J 0 bases short, with 11 bases between. The CDR3 here is CAAQGLSYNEQFF. The CDR3 nucleotides read TGTGCCGCTCAGGGACTCTCCTACAATGAGCAGTTCTTC.

The rearrangement links TRBV21-1 to TRBJ2-2; TRBD2 is the table's D call and was not checked against the DNA. TRBV21-1 is given as a pseudogene. This CDR3 has 15 residues. The CDR3 DNA follows: TGTGCCAGCAGCACCCGCGGGGCGAACACCGGGGAGCTGTTTTTT. Protein sequence: CASSTRGANTGELFF.

About this clone itself: At the DNA level, this CDR3 is encoded by other sequences in the same sample as well. The J gene is TRBJ2-1, the V gene TRBV20-1; no clear D gene. Germline V gene sequence: CDR1 DFQATT, CDR2 SNEGSKA (reference sequence). Trimming removed 5 bases at V and 7 bases at J, with 9 bases between. CDR3 size: 11 residues. Written as DNA, the CDR3 is TGCAGTGCTTCTCCCGGTAATGAGCAGTTCTTC. Translating gives CSASPGNEQFF.

V is TRBV25-1 and J is TRBJ2-6; 9 bases fit TRBD1. This CDR3 has 16 residues. CDR1 and CDR2 (germline): MGHDK, SYGVNS. Germline trimming cut 7 bases from V and 0 bases from J; bases unmatched to any gene: 4. The DNA of the CDR3 is TGTGCCAGCACAGGGACAGGGAGCTCTGGGGCCAACGTCCTGACTTTC. Protein sequence: CASTGTGSSGANVLTF.

The chain uses TRBV2 and TRBJ2-7, with D tentatively TRBD2 (6 bases). Trimming pared 3 bases from V and 4 bases from J, leaving 16 bases between. The CDR3 extends over 15 amino acids. The V gene's germline CDR1 is SNHLY and CDR2 FYNNEI. CDR3 sequence: CASSEVGGGGYEQYF. As DNA, the CDR3 is TGTGCCAGCAGTGAGGTCGGGGGTGGCGGGTACGAGCAGTACTTC.

This sequence joins TRBV4-1 and TRBJ2-1, with D possibly TRBD1 on 5 matching bases. Looked up from germline, CDR1 is MGHRA and CDR2 is YSYEKL. The CDR3 is made up of 17 amino acids. Trimming took off 0 bases at V and 1 base at J, with 13 bases between the two ends. Written as DNA, the CDR3 is TGCGCCAGCAGCCAAGAGGCAGCAGGGTTGTCCTACAATGAGCAGTTCTTC. Translating it yields CASSQEAAGLSYNEQFF.

This clone turned up a few times. Other DNA sequences in this specimen translate into the identical CDR3. This sequence joins TRBV10-3 and TRBJ2-5; no clear D. CDR1 ENHRY and CDR2 SYGVKD come from the germline V gene. This CDR3 is 12 amino acids long. V was clipped by 0 bases and J by 5 bases, with 4 bases between them. DNA for the CDR3: TGTGCCATCAGTGAGTCAGGGGAGACCCAGTACTTC. Amino acid sequence: CAISESGETQYF.

This clone was observed once. V usage is TRBV2 and J usage is TRBJ2-7; no definite D call. CDR1 is SNHLY, CDR2 FYNNEI, per germline. The CDR3 contains 15 residues. Trimming pared 4 bases from V and 1 base from J, leaving 14 bases between. CDR3 nucleotide sequence: TGTGCCAGCAGTGTCGATCGGGCCGCATCCTACGAGCAGTACTTC. Translation: CASSVDRAASYEQYF. Complete variable domain (other parts from reference TRBV2 and TRBJ2-7): EPEVTQTPSHQVTQMGQEVILRCVPISNHLYFYWYRQILGQKVEFLVSFYNNEISEKSEIFDDQFSVERPDGSNFTLKIRSTKLEDSAMYFCASSVDRAASYEQYFGPGTRLTVT.

This clone came up once. The V and J genes are TRBV11-2 and TRBJ1-1, with a tentative D call TRBD1 (5 bases). Germline CDR1 reads SGHAT; CDR2 reads FQNNGV. CDR3 length: 18 amino acids. V lost 5 bases, J lost 2 bases, and 24 bases lay in between. The CDR3: CASSHPEAVRQGNTEAFF. CDR3 nucleotides: TGTGCCAGCAGCCATCCCGAGGCTGTAAGGCAGGGAAACACTGAAGCTTTCTTT. The variable domain in full, with the rest retrieved from reference TRBV11-2 and TRBJ1-1, is EAGVAQSPRYKIIEKRQSVAFWCNPISGHATLYWYQQILGQGPKLLIQFQNNGVVDDSQLPKDRFSAERLKGVDSTLKIQPAKLEDSAVYLCASSHPEAVRQGNTEAFFGQGTRLTVV.

The J gene is TRBJ1-5, the V gene TRBV5-6, with TRBD1 matching over 9 bases. Per the germline V gene, CDR1 is SGHDT and CDR2 is YYEEEE. J was trimmed by 6 bases and V by 1 base; bases with no gene match: 5. The CDR3 is made up of 15 amino acids. Here the CDR3 reads CASSLSGQGAQPQHF. The CDR3, as DNA: TGTGCCAGCAGCTTGTCGGGACAGGGCGCTCAGCCCCAGCATTTT.

The chain couples TRBV7-9 to TRBJ1-1; no clear D. The V end lost 2 bases, the J end lost 7 bases, and 11 bases lay between the germline ends. There are 13 residues in the CDR3. Germline CDR1 and CDR2: SEHNR and FQNEAQ (reference sequence). Written as DNA, the CDR3 is TGTGCCAGCAGCTTATTGGCTTCAGGTGAAGCTTTCTTT. Translating gives CASSLLASGEAFF.

The J gene is TRBJ1-2, the V gene TRBV6-5, with unresolved D. Germline CDR1 is MNHEY and CDR2 is SVGAGI. The CDR3 has 14 residues. The V and J ends lost 3 bases and 7 bases respectively, with 15 bases between them. The CDR3 DNA is TGTGCCAGCAGTTATTCTCCCCTCCCGACTGGCTACACCTTC. Its translation is CASSYSPLPTGYTF.

The chain uses TRBV19 and TRBJ2-2, with D maybe TRBD2 (5 bases). This CDR3 is built from 17 residues. Germline values: CDR1 LNHDA, CDR2 SQIVND (reference sequence). V lost 3 bases and J 5 bases, leaving 19 bases between the germline ends. The CDR3 loop is CASSIGERTTRTGELFF. The CDR3 DNA reads as TGTGCCAGTAGTATCGGGGAAAGAACAACACGGACCGGGGAGCTGTTTTTT.

The J gene is TRBJ1-2, the V gene TRBV16; 9 nucleotides match TRBD1. The ends lost 7 bases at V and 6 bases at J; junction bases unmatched: 12. The CDR3 covers 15 residues. Germline assignment: CDR1 KGHSY and CDR2 FQNENV. For the CDR3, the DNA is TGTGCCAGCACCGCCAATTTGGGACAGGGCGATGGCTACACCTTC. Its translation: CASTANLGQGDGYTF.

J is TRBJ1-2 and V is TRBV9; no definite D call. CDR1 and CDR2 (germline): SGDLS, YYNGEE. Deletions cut 0 bases from V and 5 bases from J, with 5 bases between. This CDR3 is built from 12 residues. CDR3 bases: TGTGCCAGCAGCGTAGTGGAGTATGGCTACACCTTC. This translates into CASSVVEYGYTF.

The chain joins TRBV7-9 to TRBJ1-6; D call uncertain. The germline gives CDR1 SEHNR, CDR2 FQNEAQ (reference sequence). The ends were cut back, 2 bases at V and 6 bases at J, with 14 bases in the middle. The CDR3 contains 16 residues. This chain's CDR3 is CASSLRTYDANSPLHF. The CDR3 DNA reads TGTGCCAGCAGCTTAAGGACTTATGACGCTAATTCACCCCTCCACTTT. The full variable domain, completed using reference TRBV7-9 and TRBJ1-6, is DTGVSQNPRHKITKRGQNVTFRCDPISEHNRLYWYRQTLGQGPEFLTYFQNEAQLEKSRLLSDRFSAERPKGSFSTLEIQRTEQGDSAMYLCASSLRTYDANSPLHFGNGTRLTVT.

The chain joins TRBV27 to TRBJ2-1; 9 bases match TRBD2. The CDR3 has 16 amino acids. V was pared by 4 bases and J by 6 bases, with 10 bases of the junction left unmatched. Looked up from germline, CDR1 is MNHEY and CDR2 is SMNVEV (reference sequence). CDR3 amino acids: CASSSGLAVTGNEQFF. The CDR3, as DNA: TGTGCCAGCAGTTCGGGACTAGCTGTGACGGGCAATGAGCAGTTCTTC.

This clone appeared once. The V call is TRBV5-6, the J call TRBJ1-2; D remains ambiguous. V was cut by 5 bases and J by 13 bases, with 27 bases left in between. Looked up from germline, CDR1 is SGHDT and CDR2 is YYEEEE. The CDR3 sequence is 15 residues long. The CDR3 DNA follows: TGTGCCAGCAGTTCTGTTACCTCGGGTGAAGGCAGAGGCACCTTC. Residues: CASSSVTSGEGRGTF. The whole variable domain, filled in from reference TRBV5-6 and TRBJ1-2, reads DAGVTQSPTHLIKTRGQQVTLRCSPKSGHDTVSWYQQALGQGPQFIFQYYEEEERQRGNFPDRFSGHQFPNYSSELNVNALLLGDSALYLCASSSVTSGEGRGTFGSGTRLTVV.

CDR3 in DNA: TGTGCCAGCAGCTTACAGGGAGGAAAACTGTTTTTT. This translates into CASSLQGGKLFF. The chain carries TRBV11-1 and TRBJ1-4, with D perhaps matching TRBD1 (5 bases). Trimming removed 2 bases from V and 10 bases from J, with 8 bases in between. Per germline, CDR1 SGHAT and CDR2 FQDESV (reference sequence). The CDR3 runs 12 residues.